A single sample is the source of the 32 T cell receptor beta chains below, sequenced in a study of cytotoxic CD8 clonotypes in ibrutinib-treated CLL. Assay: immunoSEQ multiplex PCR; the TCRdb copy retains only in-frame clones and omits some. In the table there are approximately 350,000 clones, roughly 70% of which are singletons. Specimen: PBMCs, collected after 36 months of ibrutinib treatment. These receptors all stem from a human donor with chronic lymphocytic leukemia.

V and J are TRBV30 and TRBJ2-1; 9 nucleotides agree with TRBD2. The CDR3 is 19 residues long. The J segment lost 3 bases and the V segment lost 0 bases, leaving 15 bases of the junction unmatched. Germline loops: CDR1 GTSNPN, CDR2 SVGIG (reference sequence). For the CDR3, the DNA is TGTGCCTGGAGTGTAAAGGTAGCGGGAGTTGGGACCCACTACAATGAGCAGTTCTTC. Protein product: CAWSVKVAGVGTHYNEQFF.

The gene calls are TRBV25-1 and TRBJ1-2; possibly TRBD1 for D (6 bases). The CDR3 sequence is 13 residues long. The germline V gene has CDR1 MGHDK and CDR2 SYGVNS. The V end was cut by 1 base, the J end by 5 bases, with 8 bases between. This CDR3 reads CASSESGAYGYTF. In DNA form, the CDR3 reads TGTGCCAGCAGTGAATCGGGGGCTTATGGCTACACCTTC.

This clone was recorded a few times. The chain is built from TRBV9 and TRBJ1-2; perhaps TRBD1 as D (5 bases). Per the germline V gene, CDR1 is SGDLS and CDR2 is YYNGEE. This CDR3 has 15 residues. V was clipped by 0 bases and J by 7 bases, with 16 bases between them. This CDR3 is CASSVGRSYGAGYTF. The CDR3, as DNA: TGTGCCAGCAGCGTAGGGCGGTCGTACGGGGCTGGCTACACCTTC.

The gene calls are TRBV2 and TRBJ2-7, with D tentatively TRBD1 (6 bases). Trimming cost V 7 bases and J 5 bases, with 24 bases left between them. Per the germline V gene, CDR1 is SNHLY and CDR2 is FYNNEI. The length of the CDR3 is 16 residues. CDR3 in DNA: TGTGCCAGCACCGCTTCAGGGGCAGGGTTCCCCCACGAGCAGTACTTC. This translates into CASTASGAGFPHEQYF.

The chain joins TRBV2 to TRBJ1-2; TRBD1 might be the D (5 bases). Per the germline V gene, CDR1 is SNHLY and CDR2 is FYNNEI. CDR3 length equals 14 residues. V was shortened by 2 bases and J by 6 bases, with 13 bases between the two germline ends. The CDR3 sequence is CASSEQWGADGYTF. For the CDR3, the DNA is TGTGCCAGCAGTGAACAATGGGGCGCAGATGGCTACACCTTC.

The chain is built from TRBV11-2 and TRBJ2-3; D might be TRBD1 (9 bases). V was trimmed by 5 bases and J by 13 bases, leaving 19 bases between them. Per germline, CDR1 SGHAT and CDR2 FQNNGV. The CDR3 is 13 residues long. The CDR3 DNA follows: TGTGCCAGCAGCCCGGGAGGGGACAGGGCAAAGTATTTT. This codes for CASSPGGDRAKYF.

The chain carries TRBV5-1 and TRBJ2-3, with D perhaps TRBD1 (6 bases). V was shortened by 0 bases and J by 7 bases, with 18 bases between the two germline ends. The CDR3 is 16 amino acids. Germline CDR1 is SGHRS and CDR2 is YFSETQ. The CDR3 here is CASSLVAGPQGYTQYF. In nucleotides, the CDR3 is TGCGCCAGCAGCTTGGTCGCAGGGCCTCAGGGGTATACGCAGTATTTT.

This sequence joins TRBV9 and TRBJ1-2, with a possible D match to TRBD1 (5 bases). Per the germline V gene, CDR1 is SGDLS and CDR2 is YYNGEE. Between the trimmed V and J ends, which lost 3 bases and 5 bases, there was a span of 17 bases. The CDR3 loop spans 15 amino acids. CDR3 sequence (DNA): TGTGCCAGCAGCGCCGGGACTTGGTTTGAGTATGGCTACACCTTC. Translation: CASSAGTWFEYGYTF.

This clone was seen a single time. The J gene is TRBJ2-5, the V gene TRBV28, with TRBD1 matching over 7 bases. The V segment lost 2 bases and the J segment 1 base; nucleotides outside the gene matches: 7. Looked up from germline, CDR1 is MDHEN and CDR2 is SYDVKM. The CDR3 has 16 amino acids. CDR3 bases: TGTGCCAGCAGTTTACGTAACACAGGGGTCCAAGAGACCCAGTACTTC. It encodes CASSLRNTGVQETQYF.

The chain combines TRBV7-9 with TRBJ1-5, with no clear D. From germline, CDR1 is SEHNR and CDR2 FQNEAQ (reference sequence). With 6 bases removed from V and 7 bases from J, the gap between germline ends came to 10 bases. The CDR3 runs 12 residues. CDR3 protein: CASSQRGQPQHF. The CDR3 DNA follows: TGTGCCAGCAGTCAGAGAGGCCAGCCCCAGCATTTT. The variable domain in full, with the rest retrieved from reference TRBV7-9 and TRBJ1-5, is DTGVSQNPRHKITKRGQNVTFRCDPISEHNRLYWYRQTLGQGPEFLTYFQNEAQLEKSRLLSDRFSAERPKGSFSTLEIQRTEQGDSAMYLCASSQRGQPQHFGDGTRLSIL.

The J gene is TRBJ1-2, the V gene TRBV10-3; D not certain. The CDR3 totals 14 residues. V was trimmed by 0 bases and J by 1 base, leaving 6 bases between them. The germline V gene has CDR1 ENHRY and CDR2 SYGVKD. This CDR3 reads CAISESASNYGYTF. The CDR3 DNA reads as TGTGCCATCAGTGAGTCTGCAAGTAACTATGGCTACACCTTC.

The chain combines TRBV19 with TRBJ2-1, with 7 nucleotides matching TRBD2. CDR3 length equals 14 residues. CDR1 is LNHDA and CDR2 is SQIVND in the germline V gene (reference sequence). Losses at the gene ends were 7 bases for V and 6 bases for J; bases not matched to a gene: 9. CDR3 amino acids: CASNAGVKANEQFF. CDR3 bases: TGTGCCAGTAACGCGGGAGTGAAAGCCAATGAGCAGTTCTTC.

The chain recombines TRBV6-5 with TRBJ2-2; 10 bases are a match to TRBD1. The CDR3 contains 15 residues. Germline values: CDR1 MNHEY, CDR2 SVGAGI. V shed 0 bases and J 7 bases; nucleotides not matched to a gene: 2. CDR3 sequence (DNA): TGTGCCAGCAGTTACTCAGGACAGGGGGTCGGGGAGCTGTTTTTT. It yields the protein CASSYSGQGVGELFF.

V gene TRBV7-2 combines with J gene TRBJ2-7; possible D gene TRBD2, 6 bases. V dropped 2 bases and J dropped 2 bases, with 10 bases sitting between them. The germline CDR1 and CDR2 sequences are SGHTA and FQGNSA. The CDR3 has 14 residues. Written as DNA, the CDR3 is TGTGCCAGCAGCTTATTGTCGGGGGCCTACGAGCAGTACTTC. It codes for CASSLLSGAYEQYF.

CDR3 residues: CASSSGTYGNQPQHF. The DNA of the CDR3 is TGTGCCAGCAGCTCCGGGACATATGGCAATCAGCCCCAGCATTTT. The chain links TRBV27 to TRBJ1-5; maybe TRBD1 (6 bases). Germline V gives CDR1 MNHEY, CDR2 SMNVEV (reference sequence). Trimming pared 6 bases from V and 2 bases from J, leaving 14 bases between. The CDR3 loop spans 15 amino acids.

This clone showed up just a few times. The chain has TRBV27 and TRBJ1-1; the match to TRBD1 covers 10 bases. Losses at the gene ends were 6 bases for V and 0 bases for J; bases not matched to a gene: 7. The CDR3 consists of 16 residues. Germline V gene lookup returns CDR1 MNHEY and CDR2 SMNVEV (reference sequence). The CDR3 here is CASRGTGEAMNTEAFF. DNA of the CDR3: TGTGCCAGCAGGGGGACAGGGGAAGCCATGAACACTGAAGCTTTCTTT.

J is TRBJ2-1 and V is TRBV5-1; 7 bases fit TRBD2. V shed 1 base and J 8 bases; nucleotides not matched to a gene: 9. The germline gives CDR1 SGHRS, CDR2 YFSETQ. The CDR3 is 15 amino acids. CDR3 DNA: TGCGCCAGCAGCTTGAGCTTGACTAGCACGCATGAGCAGTTCTTC. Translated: CASSLSLTSTHEQFF. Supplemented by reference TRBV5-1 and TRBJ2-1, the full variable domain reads KAGVTQTPRYLIKTRGQQVTLSCSPISGHRSVSWYQQTPGQGLQFLFEYFSETQRNKGNFPGRFSGRQFSNSRSEMNVSTLELGDSALYLCASSLSLTSTHEQFFGPGTRLTVL.

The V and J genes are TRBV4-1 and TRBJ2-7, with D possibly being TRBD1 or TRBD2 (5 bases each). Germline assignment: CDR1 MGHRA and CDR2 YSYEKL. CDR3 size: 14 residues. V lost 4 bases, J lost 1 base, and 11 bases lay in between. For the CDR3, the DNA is TGCGCCAGCAGCCCTCGGGACGGGTCCTACGAGCAGTACTTC. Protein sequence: CASSPRDGSYEQYF.

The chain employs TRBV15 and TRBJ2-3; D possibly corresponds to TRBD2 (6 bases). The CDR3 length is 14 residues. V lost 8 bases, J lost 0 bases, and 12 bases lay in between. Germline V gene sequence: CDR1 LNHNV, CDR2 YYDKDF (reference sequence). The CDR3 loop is CATGSGRSTDTQYF. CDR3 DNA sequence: TGTGCCACCGGATCGGGGAGGAGCACAGATACGCAGTATTTT.

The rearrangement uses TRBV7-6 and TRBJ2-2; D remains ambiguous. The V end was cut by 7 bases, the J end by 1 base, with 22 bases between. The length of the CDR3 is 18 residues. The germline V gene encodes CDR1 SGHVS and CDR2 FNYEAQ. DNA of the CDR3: TGTGCCAGCACCCTTAGAGCCAGGATAGGCGAGAACACCGGGGAGCTGTTTTTT. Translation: CASTLRARIGENTGELFF.

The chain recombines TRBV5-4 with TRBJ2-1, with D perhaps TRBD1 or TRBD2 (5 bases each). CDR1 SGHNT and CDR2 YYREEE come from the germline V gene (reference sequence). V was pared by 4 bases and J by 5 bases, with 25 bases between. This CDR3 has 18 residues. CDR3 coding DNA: TGTGCCAGCAGCGTCGGGGCGCCGTTATACCGGCACCACAATGAGCAGTTCTTC. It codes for CASSVGAPLYRHHNEQFF.

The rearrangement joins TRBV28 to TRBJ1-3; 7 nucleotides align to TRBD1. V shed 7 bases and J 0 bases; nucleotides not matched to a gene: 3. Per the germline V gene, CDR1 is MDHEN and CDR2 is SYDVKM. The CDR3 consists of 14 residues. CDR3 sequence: CASIRQGSGNTIYF. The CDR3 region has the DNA TGTGCCAGCATACGACAGGGCTCTGGAAACACCATATATTTT.

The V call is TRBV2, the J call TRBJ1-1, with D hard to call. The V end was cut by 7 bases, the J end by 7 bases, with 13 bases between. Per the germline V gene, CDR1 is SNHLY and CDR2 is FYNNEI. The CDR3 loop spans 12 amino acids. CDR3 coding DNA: TGTGCCAGCACCCTGCATGGGTATGAAGCTTTCTTT. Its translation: CASTLHGYEAFF.

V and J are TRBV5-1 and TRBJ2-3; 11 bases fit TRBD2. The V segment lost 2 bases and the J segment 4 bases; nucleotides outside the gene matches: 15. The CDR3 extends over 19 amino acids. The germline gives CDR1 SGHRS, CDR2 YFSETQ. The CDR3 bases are TGCGCCAGCAGCTTAATCGGCTCCCTAGCGGGAGGACGGGCAGATACGCAGTATTTT. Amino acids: CASSLIGSLAGGRADTQYF.

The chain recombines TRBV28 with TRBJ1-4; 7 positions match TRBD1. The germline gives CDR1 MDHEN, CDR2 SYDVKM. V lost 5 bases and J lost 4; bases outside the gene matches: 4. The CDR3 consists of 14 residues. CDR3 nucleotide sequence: TGTGCCAGCAGTCCGACAGGGATTAATGAAAAACTGTTTTTT. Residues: CASSPTGINEKLFF.

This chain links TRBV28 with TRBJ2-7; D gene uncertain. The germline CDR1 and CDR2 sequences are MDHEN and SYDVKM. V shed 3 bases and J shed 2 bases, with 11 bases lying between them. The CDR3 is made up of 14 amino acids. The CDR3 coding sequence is TGTGCCAGCAGTTTCCTTCCAGGAACCTACGAGCAGTACTTC. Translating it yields CASSFLPGTYEQYF. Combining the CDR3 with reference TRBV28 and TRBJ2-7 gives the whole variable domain DVKVTQSSRYLVKRTGEKVFLECVQDMDHENMFWYRQDPGLGLRLIYFSYDVKMKEKGDIPEGYSVSREKKERFSLILESASTNQTSMYLCASSFLPGTYEQYFGPGTRLTVT.

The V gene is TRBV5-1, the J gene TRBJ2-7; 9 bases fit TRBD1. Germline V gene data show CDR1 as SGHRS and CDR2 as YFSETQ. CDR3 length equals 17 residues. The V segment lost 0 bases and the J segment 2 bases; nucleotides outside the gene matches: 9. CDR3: CASSLASGTGKAYEQYF. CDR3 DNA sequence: TGCGCCAGCAGCTTGGCCTCGGGGACAGGGAAGGCCTACGAGCAGTACTTC.

This CDR3 reads CASSGAPGRRKNIQYF. The CDR3, as DNA: TGTGCCAGCAGTGGAGCGCCGGGGAGACGAAAAAACATTCAGTACTTC. J is TRBJ2-4 and V is TRBV2; D is possibly TRBD2 (5 bases). Germline V gene lookup returns CDR1 SNHLY and CDR2 FYNNEI. Trimming stripped 4 bases from V and 4 bases from J, with 17 bases between. The CDR3 is 16 amino acids.

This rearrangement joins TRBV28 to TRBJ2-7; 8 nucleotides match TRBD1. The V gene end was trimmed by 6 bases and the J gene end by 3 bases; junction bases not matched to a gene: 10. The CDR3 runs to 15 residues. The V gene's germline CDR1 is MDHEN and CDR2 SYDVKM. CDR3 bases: TGTGCCAGCAGCTCAGGGGGCCCCGCTCTCTACGAGCAGTACTTC. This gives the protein CASSSGGPALYEQYF.

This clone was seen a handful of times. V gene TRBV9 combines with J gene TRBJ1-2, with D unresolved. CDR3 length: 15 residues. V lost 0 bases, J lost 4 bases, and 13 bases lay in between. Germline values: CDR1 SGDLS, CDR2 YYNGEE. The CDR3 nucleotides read TGTGCCAGCAGCGTAGAAGAGGGAGTCGGCTATGGCTACACCTTC. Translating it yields CASSVEEGVGYGYTF.

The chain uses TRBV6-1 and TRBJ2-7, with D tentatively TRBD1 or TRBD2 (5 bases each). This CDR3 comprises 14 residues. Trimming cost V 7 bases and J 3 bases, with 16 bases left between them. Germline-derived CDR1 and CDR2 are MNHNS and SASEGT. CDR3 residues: CASTWLEGNYEQYF. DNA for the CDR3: TGTGCCAGCACCTGGCTTGAGGGGAACTACGAGCAGTACTTC.

The CDR3 region is CASSLVTGREYEQYF. The CDR3 DNA follows: TGTGCCAGCAGCTTAGTGACGGGAAGAGAATACGAGCAGTACTTC. The chain recombines TRBV7-8 with TRBJ2-7; a weak D match, TRBD2 (5 bases). Germline CDR1 and CDR2: SGHVS and FQNEAQ. Trimming removed 1 base at V and 4 bases at J, with 14 bases between. The CDR3 consists of 15 residues. Together with reference TRBV7-8 and TRBJ2-7, the CDR3 gives the full variable domain: GAGVSQSPRYKVAKRGQDVALRCDPISGHVSLFWYQQALGQGPEFLTYFQNEAQLDKSGLPSDRFFAERPEGSVSTLKIQRTQQEDSAVYLCASSLVTGREYEQYFGPGTRLTVT.